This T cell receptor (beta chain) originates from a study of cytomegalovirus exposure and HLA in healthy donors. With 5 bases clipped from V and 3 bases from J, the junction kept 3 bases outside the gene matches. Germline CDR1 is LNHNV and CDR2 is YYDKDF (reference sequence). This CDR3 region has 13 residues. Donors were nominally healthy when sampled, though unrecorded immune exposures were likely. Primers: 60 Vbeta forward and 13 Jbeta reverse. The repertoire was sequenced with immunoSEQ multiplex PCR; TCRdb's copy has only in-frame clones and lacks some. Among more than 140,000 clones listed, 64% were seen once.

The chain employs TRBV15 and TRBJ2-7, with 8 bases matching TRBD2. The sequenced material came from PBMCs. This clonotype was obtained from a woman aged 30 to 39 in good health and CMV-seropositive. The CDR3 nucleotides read TGTGCCACCAGCGCGGGAGGTTACTACGAGCAGTACTTC. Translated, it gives CATSAGGYYEQYF.